Below, one T cell receptor beta chain is given with its context. It has no known antigen specificity. Base-call qualities are not available, and no considerably larger clone is one nucleotide away. This entry comes from a study of post-analysis software for immune sequencing data (dated by TCRdb to the mid-2010s). Study-level background: Recorded disease courses included relapsing-remitting, secondary progressive and progressive-relapsing multiple sclerosis, with some patients lacking subtype annotation. The patient repertoires were compared against roughly 12 previously published healthy control repertoires obtained from donors aged roughly 6 to 25 years. A subset of samples was prepared in parallel using single-end sample barcoding, then pooled and co-amplified after Illumina adapter ligation. On the study overall, not on this receptor specifically: Multiple sclerosis patients had significantly lower normalized Chao1 diversity than controls, a result that suggests substantial peripheral T-cell clonal expansion. The multiple sclerosis patient group was slightly younger than the control group. A handful of TRBV segments, including TRBV5-6, TRBV5-1 and TRBV20-1, were significantly more frequent in patients than controls. When samples were clustered directly using the F measure, samples prepared in the same batch co-clustered strongly, which prompted a batch-effect correction.

Library method: PCR. The sample was run on an Illumina HiSeq 2500. To reduce PCR and sequencing biases, unique molecular identifiers were incorporated into the TCR beta cDNA libraries. Approximately 500,000 cDNA molecules were obtained per 1 to 10 million input T cells, so each molecule approximated one T cell. Patient libraries were prepared and sequenced with the same protocol used for the earlier healthy control dataset. Within a given batch, samples were prepared together, multiplexed and sequenced on the same HiSeq lane. The original methods were these. MIGEC was used to process the raw barcoded reads, and molecular identifier groups with only a single read were discarded before consensus assembly and CDR3 extraction. VDJtools was used for post-analysis of the clonotype tables, with diversity normalized by down-sampling every dataset to the smallest sample size. Repertoire overlap clustering matched CDR3 amino acid but not nucleotide sequences to correct batch-related cross-sample contamination. TCRdb reanalyzed the raw reads on its own, using fastp at Q25 for trimming and MiXCR for clone calling, and kept in-frame beta chains. Merged by CDR3 protein, the rows form single entries marked with the most common genes and DNA. TCRdb's processing, not the authors', yielded these V and J calls. Across this sample there are about 800,000 distinct CDR3 sequences, with roughly 29% seen only once. Of the sample, under 0.7% falls within the top ten clones.

TCR beta repertoires were profiled from peripheral blood of roughly twelve young patients with multiple sclerosis to demonstrate the VDJtools post-analysis software. The patients with multiple sclerosis were children and adolescents between about 6 and 16 years of age. Germline trimming amounts to 6 bases on V and 10 bases on J, with 14 as the count of junction bases outside the gene matches. CDR1 and CDR2 were assigned from the germline V gene (reference sequence) as MNHNY and SVGAGI. From the cysteine up to the phenylalanine, the CDR3 has a length of 15 residues. Just CDR3 DNA is preserved here, 45 bases in frame from base 1.

This sequence originates from a girl aged 10 to 17 with multiple sclerosis. This sequence uses TRBV6-6 and TRBJ2-3; TRBD2 lines up with 9 middle nucleotides. The sequenced sample was blood. CDR3 reads: CASSPGTSRSQAQYF. The nucleotide sequence reads as follows: TGTGCCAGCAGCCCTGGGACTAGCAGATCCCAAGCGCAGTATTTT.